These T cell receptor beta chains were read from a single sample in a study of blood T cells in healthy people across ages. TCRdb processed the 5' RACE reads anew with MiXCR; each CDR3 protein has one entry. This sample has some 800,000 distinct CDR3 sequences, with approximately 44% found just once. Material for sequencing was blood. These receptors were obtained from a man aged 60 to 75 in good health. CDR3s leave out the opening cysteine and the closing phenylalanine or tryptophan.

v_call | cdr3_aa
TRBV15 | ATSPQRGSTDTQY
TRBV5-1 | ASSGRAGGAYGYT
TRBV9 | ASSPRLAGYYERY
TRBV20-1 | SALGVAGYQETQY
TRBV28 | ASSHNFGDYRNEQF
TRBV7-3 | ASSPRGDIRGEQY
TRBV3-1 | ASSRGGGKETQY
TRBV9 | ASSGTPGSTEAF
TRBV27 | ASSFRFSYEQY
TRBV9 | ASSEARGSYNEQF
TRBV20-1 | SARGRIPATNEKLF
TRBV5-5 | ASSFLGQDADTQY
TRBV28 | ASRQQGGYEQY
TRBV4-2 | ASSRGLAGGRDTQY
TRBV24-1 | ATSDPTGETQY
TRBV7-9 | ASSPAPPYEQY
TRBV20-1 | SVPLMSTEAF
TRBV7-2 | ASSPIDSTTSYEQY
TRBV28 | ASTSGQLNEKLF
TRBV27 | ASSLGRANYGYT
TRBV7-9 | ASSSGSGAYGYT
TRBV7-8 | ASSLRRLASTDTQY
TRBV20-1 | SARDVSGLLNEQF
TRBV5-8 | ASSLELGRTVYNEQF
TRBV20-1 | SARFPGLAGVTTDTQY
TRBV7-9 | ASSRDTSNTEAF
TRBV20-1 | SAGPRGGTSTDTQY
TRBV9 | ASSVGGQNYEQY
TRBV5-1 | ASSSEPGLAGSDTQY
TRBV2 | ASIWERGTDEQF
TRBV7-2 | ASSLGTGTQQY
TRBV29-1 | IVEAGSTADTEAF
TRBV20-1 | SARAGGPTDTQY
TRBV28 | ASSSRWGPKTYEQY
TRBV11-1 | ASSLLGGFGLAGSYNEQF
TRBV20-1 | STTGKASTDTQY
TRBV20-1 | SAHALTGPEAF
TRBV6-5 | ASSGPGTGRYEQY
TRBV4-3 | ASSQGARGEAF
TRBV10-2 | ASSSGGATADTQY
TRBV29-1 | SVENRYNEQF
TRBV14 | ASSQDESRGNCGYT
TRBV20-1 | SAIPMENFYGYT
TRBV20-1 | SARDRVGADTQY
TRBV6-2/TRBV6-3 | ASSFPGQWYEKLF
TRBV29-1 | SVEGYLAGGLGTDTQY
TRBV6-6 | ASSFGTGGKYEQY
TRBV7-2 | ASSSPGHSTDTQY